A single T cell receptor beta chain is shown here with its context. The antigen remains unidentified. The data are from a study of naive and memory T cell subsets. General study findings and limits: Over 95% of naive TCR sequences appeared only once after error correction, unlike memory subsets.

After CD4 positive bead selection, the CD4-negative fraction gave CD8 T cells. The CDR3 has 15 amino acids. CDR1 is SGHDT, CDR2 YYEEEE, per germline. V gave up 3 bases and J gave up 0 bases, with 10 bases separating them. Both TRBC1 and TRBC2 were covered by a beta constant-region primer of two equimolar oligonucleotides. MiXCR, applied by TCRdb to the UMI-ligation and nested PCR reads, yields one record per CDR3 protein. Of approximately 140,000 distinct CDR3 sequences in the sample, 17% are singletons; the top ten hold 0.14% to 0.15%. The chain joins TRBV5-6 to TRBJ2-1, with a possible D match to TRBD2 (6 bases). Sequences were obtained from naive CD4+ T cells from blood. The sequence came from a human donor in good health. As DNA, the CDR3 is TGTGCCAGCAGCTCTAGCGTCAGCTCCTACAATGAGCAGTTCTTC. It encodes CASSSSVSSYNEQFF.